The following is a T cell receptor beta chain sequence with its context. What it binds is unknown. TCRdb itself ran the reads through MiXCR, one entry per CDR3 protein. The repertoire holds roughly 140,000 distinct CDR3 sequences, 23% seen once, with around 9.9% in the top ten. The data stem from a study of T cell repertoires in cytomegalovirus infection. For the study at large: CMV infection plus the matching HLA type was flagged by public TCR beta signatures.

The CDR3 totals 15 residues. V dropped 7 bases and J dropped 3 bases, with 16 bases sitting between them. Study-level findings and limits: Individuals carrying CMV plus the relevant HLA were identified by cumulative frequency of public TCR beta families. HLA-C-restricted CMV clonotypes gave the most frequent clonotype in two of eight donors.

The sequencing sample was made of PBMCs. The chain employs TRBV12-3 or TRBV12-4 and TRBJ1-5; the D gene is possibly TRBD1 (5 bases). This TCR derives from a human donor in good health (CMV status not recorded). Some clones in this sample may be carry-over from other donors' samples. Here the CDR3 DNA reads TGTGCCAGCACCCAGTCAGGGCAGAACAATCAGCCCCAGCATTTT. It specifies CASTQSGQNNQPQHF.